The rows below give T cell receptor beta chains drawn from one sample of a study of shared clonotypes between healthy human individuals. Here immunoSEQ multiplex PCR was the method, and the copy in TCRdb shows in-frame clones only, minus some. The sample contains about 330,000 clones, around 74% of which appear only once. Sequenced: memory CD4+ T cells sorted from blood. These receptors came from a man aged 25 to 40 in good health. CDR3s include the opening cysteine and the closing phenylalanine or tryptophan. D genes are given only for firm matches. Some rows have no size entry. The others give once, few or many, or a class for an expanded clone.

v_gene	j_gene	abundance	d_gene	CDR3aa	CDR3nt
TRBV11-2	TRBJ2-1	.	TRBD1	CASSLVRLKQGNEQFF	TGTGCCAGCAGCTTAGTTCGCCTCAAACAGGGGAATGAGCAGTTCTTC
TRBV6-1	TRBJ2-7	.	TRBD1	CASSDGTGDNYEQYF	TGTGCCAGCAGTGACGGGACAGGAGATAACTACGAGCAGTACTTC
TRBV5-4	TRBJ2-7	.	TRBD2	CASSLEAGGPFGEQYF	TGTGCCAGCAGCTTGGAAGCGGGAGGGCCCTTTGGCGAGCAGTACTTC
TRBV2	TRBJ1-3	.	.	CASRAGVSGNTIYF	TGTGCCAGCAGGGCAGGGGTCTCTGGAAACACCATATATTTT
TRBV27	TRBJ1-5	.	.	CASRSLYSNQPQHF	TGTGCCAGCAGGTCTTTATATAGCAATCAGCCCCAGCATTTT
TRBV5-1	TRBJ2-5	.	TRBD1	CASSGRDRGQETQYF	TGCGCCAGCAGCGGCCGGGACAGGGGCCAAGAGACCCAGTACTTC
TRBV6-6	TRBJ2-7	once	.	CASSYHSYEQYF	TGTGCCAGCAGTTACCACTCCTACGAGCAGTACTTC
TRBV6-5	TRBJ2-3	.	TRBD2	CASSYRGTNTDTQYF	TGTGCCAGCAGTTACCGCGGGACTAACACAGATACGCAGTATTTT
TRBV7-8	TRBJ2-5	.	TRBD2	CASSSGRGGARETQYF	TGTGCCAGCAGCTCAGGGCGCGGGGGGGCACGGGAGACCCAGTACTTC
TRBV2	TRBJ2-7	.	.	CASSEDGPYEQYF	TGTGCCAGCAGTGAGGACGGGCCCTACGAGCAGTACTTC
TRBV6-1	TRBJ2-5	.	TRBD2	CASSLTSVQETQYF	TGTGCCAGCAGCCTCACTAGCGTACAAGAGACCCAGTACTTC
TRBV2	TRBJ2-5	.	.	CASSPPGHQETQYF	TGTGCCAGCAGTCCTCCGGGACACCAAGAGACCCAGTACTTC
TRBV7-2	TRBJ2-2	.	.	CASRPGLSGTGELFF	TGTGCCAGCAGACCGGGACTCAGCGGCACCGGGGAGCTGTTTTTT
TRBV28	TRBJ1-3	few	.	CASSLWDTIYF	TGTGCCAGCAGTTTATGGGACACCATATATTTT
TRBV7-2	TRBJ2-7	few	.	CASSLYARGSYEQYF	TGTGCCAGCAGCTTATACGCCAGGGGCTCCTACGAGCAGTACTTC
TRBV18	TRBJ2-1	.	TRBD1	CASSPGTDFNEQFF	TGTGCCAGCTCACCAGGGACAGACTTCAATGAGCAGTTCTTC
TRBV5-1	TRBJ2-3	.	TRBD2	CASSRTWEGGMWGTDTQYF	TGCGCCAGCAGCAGAACCTGGGAGGGCGGGATGTGGGGCACAGATACGCAGTATTTT
TRBV28	TRBJ1-5	.	TRBD1	CAISLTGAVQPQHF	TGTGCCATCAGTTTAACAGGGGCGGTTCAGCCCCAGCATTTT
TRBV7-2	TRBJ2-2	.	.	CASSLVAGGGELFF	TGTGCCAGCAGCTTAGTAGCTGGGGGCGGGGAGCTGTTTTTT
TRBV5-1	TRBJ2-5	.	TRBD1	CASSSGVVDRGEAQYF	TGCGCCAGCAGCTCCGGAGTTGTCGACAGGGGGGAGGCCCAGTACTTC
TRBV18	TRBJ1-2	.	.	CASSREDYGYTF	TGTGCCAGCTCAAGGGAAGACTATGGCTACACCTTC
TRBV25-1	TRBJ2-5	many	TRBD2	CASSDPRGPGGETQYF	TGTGCCAGCAGTGATCCCCGGGGCCCGGGGGGAGAGACCCAGTACTTC
TRBV4-3	TRBJ2-3	.	.	CASSQDVGPDTQYF	TGCGCCAGCAGCCAAGATGTGGGGCCAGATACGCAGTATTTT
TRBV6-1	TRBJ2-3	.	.	CASSAQRHGLTSTDTQYF	TGTGCCAGCAGTGCCCAGAGGCACGGACTTACTAGCACAGATACGCAGTATTTT
TRBV5-1	TRBJ2-1	.	TRBD1	CASSRAGTGGYNEQFF	TGCGCCAGCAGCCGAGCCGGGACAGGGGGCTACAATGAGCAGTTCTTC
TRBV5-1	TRBJ1-2	.	.	CASSLRVDYGYTF	TGCGCCAGCAGCCTCAGGGTTGACTATGGCTACACCTTC
TRBV28	TRBJ1-5	once	.	CASSSGTGNQPQHF	TGTGCCAGCAGTTCTGGAACAGGAAATCAGCCCCAGCATTTT
TRBV5-8	TRBJ1-5	.	.	CASSRDGVGNQPQHF	TGTGCCAGCAGCCGAGATGGTGTGGGCAATCAGCCCCAGCATTTT
TRBV19	TRBJ2-1	.	.	CASSPLRTKSNEQFF	TGTGCCAGTAGTCCCTTACGGACTAAGAGCAATGAGCAGTTCTTC
TRBV11-2	TRBJ2-2	.	.	CASSLYGSDTGELFF	TGTGCCAGCAGCTTATACGGGAGTGACACCGGGGAGCTGTTTTTT
TRBV7-6	TRBJ2-1	once	TRBD1	CASSLEGASNYNEQFF	TGTGCCAGCAGCTTAGAGGGGGCCTCAAACTACAATGAGCAGTTCTTC
TRBV6-1	TRBJ1-5	.	.	CASRVGRSNQPQHF	TGTGCCAGCAGGGTGGGACGGAGCAATCAGCCCCAGCATTTT
TRBV10-1	TRBJ2-5	once	.	CASSESGGLQETQYF	TGCGCCAGCAGTGAGTCCGGAGGACTCCAAGAGACCCAGTACTTC
TRBV19	TRBJ2-2	.	.	CASMAPQGRARAGELFF	TGTGCCAGTATGGCCCCTCAGGGGAGGGCACGCGCCGGGGAGCTGTTTTTT
TRBV7-8	TRBJ2-1	.	TRBD2	CASSTQLGLDEQFF	TGTGCCAGCAGCACACAACTTGGACTAGATGAGCAGTTCTTC
TRBV7-2	TRBJ2-7	.	.	CASSAAGALLGEQYF	TGTGCCAGCAGCGCTGCAGGGGCCCTCCTAGGCGAGCAGTACTTC
TRBV29-1	TRBJ2-7	.	TRBD1	CSVEVSQGVGEQYF	TGCAGCGTTGAAGTTTCACAGGGGGTCGGCGAGCAGTACTTC
TRBV7-9	TRBJ1-4	.	.	CASSQGIRANEKLFF	TGTGCCAGCAGCCAGGGGATAAGGGCTAATGAAAAACTGTTTTTT
TRBV28	TRBJ2-7	few	.	CASSSSRDGDEQYF	TGTGCCAGCAGTTCCAGTAGGGACGGGGACGAGCAGTACTTC
TRBV2	TRBJ1-1	many	.	CASSDRDIAPEAFF	TGTGCCAGCAGTGACCGGGACATCGCTCCTGAAGCTTTCTTT
TRBV7-2	TRBJ1-4	.	TRBD1	CASSPDRGRSVLFF	TGTGCCAGCAGCCCCGACAGGGGAAGATCTGTTTTGTTTTTT